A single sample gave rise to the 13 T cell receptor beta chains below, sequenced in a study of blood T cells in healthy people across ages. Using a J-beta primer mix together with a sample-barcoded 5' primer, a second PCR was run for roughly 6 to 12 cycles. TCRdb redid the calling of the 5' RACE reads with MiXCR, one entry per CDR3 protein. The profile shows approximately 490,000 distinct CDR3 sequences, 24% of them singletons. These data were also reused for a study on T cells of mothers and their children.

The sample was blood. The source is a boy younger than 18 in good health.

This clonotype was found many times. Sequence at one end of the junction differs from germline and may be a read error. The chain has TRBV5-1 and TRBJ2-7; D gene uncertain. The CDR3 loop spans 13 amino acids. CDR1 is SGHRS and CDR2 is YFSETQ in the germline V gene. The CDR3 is CASSLASSYEQYF. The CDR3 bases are TGTGCCAGCAGTTTGGCCAGTTCTTACGAGCAGTACTTC.

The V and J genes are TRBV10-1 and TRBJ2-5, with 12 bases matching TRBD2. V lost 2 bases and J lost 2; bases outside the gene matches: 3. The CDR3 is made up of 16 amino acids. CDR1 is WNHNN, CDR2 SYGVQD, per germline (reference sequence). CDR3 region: CASSEDGLAGQETQYF. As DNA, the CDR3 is TGCGCCAGCAGTGAGGATGGACTAGCGGGACAAGAGACCCAGTACTTC.

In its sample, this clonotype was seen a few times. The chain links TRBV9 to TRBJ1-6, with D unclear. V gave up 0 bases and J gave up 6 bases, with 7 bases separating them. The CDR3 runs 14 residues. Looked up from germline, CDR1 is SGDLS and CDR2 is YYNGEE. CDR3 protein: CASSVAEVNSPLHF. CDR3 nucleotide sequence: TGTGCCAGCAGCGTAGCGGAAGTTAATTCACCCCTCCACTTT.

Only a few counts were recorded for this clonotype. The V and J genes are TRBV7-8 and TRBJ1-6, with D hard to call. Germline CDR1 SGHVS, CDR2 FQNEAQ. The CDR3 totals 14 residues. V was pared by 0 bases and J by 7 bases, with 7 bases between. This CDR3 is CASSLALRNSPLHF. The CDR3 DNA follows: TGTGCCAGCAGCTTAGCGCTGAGAAATTCACCCCTCCACTTT.

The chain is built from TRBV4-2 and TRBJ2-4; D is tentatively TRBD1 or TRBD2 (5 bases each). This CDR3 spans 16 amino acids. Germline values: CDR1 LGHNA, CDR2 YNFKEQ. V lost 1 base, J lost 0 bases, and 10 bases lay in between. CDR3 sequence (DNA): TGTGCCAGCAGCCAAGTCCAGGGAGAAGCCAAAAACATTCAGTACTTC. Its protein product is CASSQVQGEAKNIQYF.

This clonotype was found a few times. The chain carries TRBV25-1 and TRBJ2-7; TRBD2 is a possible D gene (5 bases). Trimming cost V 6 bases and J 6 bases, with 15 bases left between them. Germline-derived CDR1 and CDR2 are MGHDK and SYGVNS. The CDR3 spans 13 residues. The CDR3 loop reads CASRASIIGEQYF. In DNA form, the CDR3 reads TGTGCCAGCAGAGCTAGCATAATCGGCGAGCAGTACTTC.

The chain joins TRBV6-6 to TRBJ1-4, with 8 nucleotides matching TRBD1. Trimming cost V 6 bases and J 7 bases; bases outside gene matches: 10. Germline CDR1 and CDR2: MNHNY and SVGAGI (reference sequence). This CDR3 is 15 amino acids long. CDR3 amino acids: CASSRARDRGEKLFF. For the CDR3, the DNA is TGTGCCAGCAGCCGTGCTCGCGACAGGGGTGAAAAACTGTTTTTT.

CDR3: CASSFFVAVTDTQYF. The CDR3 DNA reads as TGTGCCAGCAGCTTTTTCGTAGCGGTAACAGATACGCAGTATTTT. V gene TRBV7-9 combines with J gene TRBJ2-3, with TRBD2 as a possible D gene (6 bases). CDR1 is SEHNR and CDR2 is FQNEAQ in the germline V gene (reference sequence). The ends were cut back, 3 bases at V and 3 bases at J, with 13 bases in the middle. The CDR3 consists of 15 residues. The full variable domain, completed using reference TRBV7-9 and TRBJ2-3, is DTGVSQNPRHKITKRGQNVTFRCDPISEHNRLYWYRQTLGQGPEFLTYFQNEAQLEKSRLLSDRFSAERPKGSFSTLEIQRTEQGDSAMYLCASSFFVAVTDTQYFGPGTRLTVL.

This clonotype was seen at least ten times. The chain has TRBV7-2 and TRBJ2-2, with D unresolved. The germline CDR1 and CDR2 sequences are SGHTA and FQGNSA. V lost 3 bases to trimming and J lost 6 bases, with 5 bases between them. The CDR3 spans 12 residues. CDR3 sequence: CASSFTPGELFF. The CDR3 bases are TGTGCCAGCAGCTTTACCCCCGGGGAGCTGTTTTTT.

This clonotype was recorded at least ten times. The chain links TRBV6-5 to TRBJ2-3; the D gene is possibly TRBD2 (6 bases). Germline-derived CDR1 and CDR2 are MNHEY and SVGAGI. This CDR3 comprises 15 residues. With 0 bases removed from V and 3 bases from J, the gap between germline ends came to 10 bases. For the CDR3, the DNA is TGTGCCAGCAGTTACTCGCCGACTAGTACAGATACGCAGTATTTT. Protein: CASSYSPTSTDTQYF.

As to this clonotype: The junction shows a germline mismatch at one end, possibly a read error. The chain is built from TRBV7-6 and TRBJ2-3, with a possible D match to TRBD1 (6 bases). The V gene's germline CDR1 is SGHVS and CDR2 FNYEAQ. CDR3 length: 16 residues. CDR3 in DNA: TGTGCCAGCAGCTTCGGAACAGGGCCACGGACAGATACACAGTATTTT. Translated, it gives CASSFGTGPRTDTQYF.

The CDR3 reads CASSIHRDGPYEQYF. The CDR3 nucleotides read TGTGCCAGTAGTATACACCGAGACGGACCCTACGAGCAGTACTTC. The V and J genes are TRBV19 and TRBJ2-7; D unresolved. Germline loops: CDR1 LNHDA, CDR2 SQIVND (reference sequence). CDR3 length: 15 residues. V dropped 2 bases and J dropped 2 bases, with 13 bases sitting between them.

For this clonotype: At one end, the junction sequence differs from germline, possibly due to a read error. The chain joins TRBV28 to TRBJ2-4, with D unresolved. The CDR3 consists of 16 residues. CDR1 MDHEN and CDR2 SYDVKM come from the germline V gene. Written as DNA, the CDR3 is TGTGCCAGCAGTCCCAGCCAGGTTGTGACCAAAAACATTCAATACTTC. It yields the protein CASSPSQVVTKNIQYF.